The rows below give T cell receptor beta chains drawn from one sample of a study of CD8 T cells in ankylosing spondylitis. Each CDR3 protein is one row after TCRdb ran MiXCR on the 5' RACE reads. This table has around 480,000 distinct CDR3 sequences, roughly 18% appearing once. The source material was blood, either unsorted or a sorted T cell fraction (not recorded which). The receptors come from a male donor with ankylosing spondylitis. Each CDR3 is given with its conserved first and last residue. Fields, in order: J gene, D gene, clone size, V gene, CDR3 protein, CDR3 DNA. The D gene is left open where the match is weak. Size values are once, few and many counts, or a class for expanded clones, and some rows have none.

J gene: TRBJ1-1; D gene: TRBD1; clone size: .; V gene: TRBV5-1; CDR3 protein: CASRGTPGQGLPNTEAFF; CDR3 DNA: TGCGCCAGCAGAGGGACCCCGGGACAGGGCCTACCGAACACTGAAGCTTTCTTT
J gene: TRBJ1-1; D gene: TRBD1; clone size: .; V gene: TRBV24-1; CDR3 protein: CATSDYDRGVVNTEAFF; CDR3 DNA: TGTGCCACCAGTGACTATGACAGGGGGGTCGTGAACACTGAAGCTTTCTTT
J gene: TRBJ2-1; D gene: .; clone size: few; V gene: TRBV15; CDR3 protein: CATSRSFSSYNEQFF; CDR3 DNA: TGTGCCACCAGCAGGAGTTTTAGCTCCTACAATGAGCAGTTCTTC
J gene: TRBJ2-7; D gene: TRBD1; clone size: many; V gene: TRBV5-1; CDR3 protein: CASSLGATGVYEQYF; CDR3 DNA: TGCGCCAGCAGCTTGGGGGCCACAGGGGTCTACGAGCAGTACTTC
J gene: TRBJ2-7; D gene: .; clone size: .; V gene: TRBV7-2; CDR3 protein: CASSLGGVQGYEQYF; CDR3 DNA: TGTGCCAGCAGCTTAGGAGGGGTGCAGGGCTACGAGCAGTACTTC
J gene: TRBJ1-1; D gene: .; clone size: .; V gene: TRBV5-1; CDR3 protein: CASSLASTGSTEAFF; CDR3 DNA: TGCGCCAGCAGCTTGGCGTCTACGGGGAGCACTGAAGCTTTCTTT
J gene: TRBJ2-3; D gene: .; clone size: few; V gene: TRBV20-1; CDR3 protein: CSAQEPGTDTQYF; CDR3 DNA: TGCAGTGCCCAGGAGCCAGGCACAGATACGCAGTATTTT
J gene: TRBJ1-5; D gene: TRBD1; clone size: .; V gene: TRBV2; CDR3 protein: CASSERTGSNQPQHF; CDR3 DNA: TGTGCCAGCAGTGAACGGACAGGTAGCAATCAGCCCCAGCATTTT
J gene: TRBJ2-3; D gene: TRBD2; clone size: few; V gene: TRBV7-2; CDR3 protein: CASSLFPSGVVTDTQYF; CDR3 DNA: TGTGCCAGCAGCTTATTCCCTAGCGGAGTTGTCACAGATACGCAGTATTTT
J gene: TRBJ2-1; D gene: .; clone size: .; V gene: TRBV12-3/TRBV12-4; CDR3 protein: CASSNSGWREQFF; CDR3 DNA: TGTGCCAGCAGTAACTCAGGGTGGCGGGAGCAGTTCTTC
J gene: TRBJ1-1; D gene: TRBD1; clone size: .; V gene: TRBV25-1; CDR3 protein: CASSGGGTGGFGVAFF; CDR3 DNA: TGTGCCAGCAGTGGAGGCGGGACAGGGGGCTTTGGTGTAGCTTTCTTT
J gene: TRBJ1-2; D gene: .; clone size: few; V gene: TRBV7-2; CDR3 protein: CASSLLANYGYTF; CDR3 DNA: TGTGCCAGCAGCTTACTCGCCAACTATGGCTACACCTTC
J gene: TRBJ1-1; D gene: .; clone size: many; V gene: TRBV7-2; CDR3 protein: CASRSDGMNTEAFF; CDR3 DNA: TGTGCCAGCAGGTCGGACGGAATGAACACTGAAGCTTTCTTT
J gene: TRBJ2-3; D gene: .; clone size: many; V gene: TRBV12-3/TRBV12-4; CDR3 protein: CASRVKSSTNTQYF; CDR3 DNA: TGTGCCAGCAGAGTGAAGAGTTCTACGAATACGCAGTATTTT
J gene: TRBJ1-4; D gene: .; clone size: .; V gene: TRBV5-6; CDR3 protein: CASSYAYLGDPTNEKLFF; CDR3 DNA: TGTGCCAGCAGCTACGCTTACCTGGGGGACCCAACTAATGAAAAACTGTTTTTT
J gene: TRBJ2-7; D gene: .; clone size: .; V gene: TRBV27; CDR3 protein: CASSLKGSSYEQYF; CDR3 DNA: TGTGCCAGCAGTTTAAAGGGGAGCTCCTACGAGCAGTACTTC
J gene: TRBJ2-1; D gene: .; clone size: few; V gene: TRBV28; CDR3 protein: CAHKRSSYNEQFF; CDR3 DNA: TGTGCCCATAAACGGAGCTCCTACAATGAGCAGTTCTTC
J gene: TRBJ2-2; D gene: TRBD2; clone size: few; V gene: TRBV2; CDR3 protein: CASSPNGGDTGELFF; CDR3 DNA: TGTGCCAGCAGTCCAAACGGGGGGGACACCGGGGAGCTGTTTTTT
J gene: TRBJ2-1; D gene: TRBD2; clone size: .; V gene: TRBV11-2; CDR3 protein: CASSFLSGVRNEQFF; CDR3 DNA: TGTGCCAGCAGCTTCCTAAGCGGGGTCCGCAATGAGCAGTTCTTC
J gene: TRBJ2-3; D gene: .; clone size: .; V gene: TRBV5-1; CDR3 protein: CASSLVAADTQYF; CDR3 DNA: TGCGCCAGCAGCTTGGTCGCGGCTGATACGCAGTATTTT
J gene: TRBJ2-1; D gene: TRBD2; clone size: .; V gene: TRBV9; CDR3 protein: CASSVTSGRLEQFF; CDR3 DNA: TGTGCCAGCAGCGTGACTAGCGGGAGGCTTGAGCAGTTCTTC
J gene: TRBJ1-1; D gene: .; clone size: few; V gene: TRBV7-9; CDR3 protein: CASSFGGGATEAFF; CDR3 DNA: TGTGCCAGCAGCTTTGGCGGAGGCGCCACTGAAGCTTTCTTT
J gene: TRBJ2-1; D gene: .; clone size: few; V gene: TRBV20-1; CDR3 protein: CSARDDRVYNEQFF; CDR3 DNA: TGCAGTGCTAGGGACGACAGAGTCTACAATGAGCAGTTCTTC
J gene: TRBJ1-4; D gene: .; clone size: few; V gene: TRBV7-2; CDR3 protein: CASSLARGPNEKLFF; CDR3 DNA: TGTGCCAGCAGCTTAGCGCGAGGGCCTAATGAAAAACTGTTTTTT
J gene: TRBJ2-1; D gene: .; clone size: .; V gene: TRBV6-1; CDR3 protein: CASSESDYEQFF; CDR3 DNA: TGTGCCAGCAGTGAATCGGACTACGAGCAGTTCTTC
J gene: TRBJ2-1; D gene: TRBD2; clone size: .; V gene: TRBV20-1; CDR3 protein: CSAPLAGGDNEQFF; CDR3 DNA: TGCAGTGCGCCCCTAGCGGGGGGGGACAATGAGCAGTTCTTC
J gene: TRBJ1-5; D gene: .; clone size: few; V gene: TRBV20-1; CDR3 protein: CSARMPNSNQPQHF; CDR3 DNA: TGCAGTGCTAGAATGCCGAATAGCAATCAGCCCCAGCATTTT
J gene: TRBJ1-6; D gene: .; clone size: .; V gene: TRBV7-9; CDR3 protein: CASSYTADSPLHF; CDR3 DNA: TGTGCCAGCAGCTATACGGCGGATTCACCCCTCCACTTT
J gene: TRBJ2-1; D gene: TRBD2; clone size: few; V gene: TRBV20-1; CDR3 protein: CSAISSGRYNEQFF; CDR3 DNA: TGCAGTGCTATATCTAGCGGGAGGTACAATGAGCAGTTCTTC
J gene: TRBJ1-1; D gene: TRBD1; clone size: few; V gene: TRBV7-9; CDR3 protein: CASSNQGANTEAFF; CDR3 DNA: TGTGCCAGCAGCAATCAGGGGGCGAACACTGAAGCTTTCTTT
J gene: TRBJ2-2; D gene: .; clone size: .; V gene: TRBV20-1; CDR3 protein: CSARPPFGANTGELFF; CDR3 DNA: TGCAGTGCTAGACCCCCCTTTGGGGCGAACACCGGGGAGCTGTTTTTT
J gene: TRBJ2-6; D gene: .; clone size: .; V gene: TRBV12-3/TRBV12-4; CDR3 protein: CASSAQLHSSGANVLTF; CDR3 DNA: TGTGCCAGCAGTGCCCAACTCCACTCCTCTGGGGCCAACGTCCTGACTTTC
J gene: TRBJ2-1; D gene: TRBD1; clone size: .; V gene: TRBV7-2; CDR3 protein: CASSLQGADEQFF; CDR3 DNA: TGTGCCAGCAGCCTACAGGGGGCGGATGAGCAGTTCTTC
J gene: TRBJ2-7; D gene: .; clone size: few; V gene: TRBV9; CDR3 protein: CASSVDGTPKYEQYF; CDR3 DNA: TGTGCCAGCAGCGTAGACGGGACACCAAAATACGAGCAGTACTTC
J gene: TRBJ2-7; D gene: .; clone size: .; V gene: TRBV15; CDR3 protein: CATSRELSYEQYF; CDR3 DNA: TGTGCCACCAGCAGGGAGTTATCCTACGAGCAGTACTTC
J gene: TRBJ1-5; D gene: .; clone size: .; V gene: TRBV6-1; CDR3 protein: CASTRDGARNQPQHF; CDR3 DNA: TGTGCCAGCACCCGCGACGGGGCTAGAAATCAGCCCCAGCATTTT
J gene: TRBJ1-1; D gene: .; clone size: few; V gene: TRBV20-1; CDR3 protein: CSARRTANTEAFF; CDR3 DNA: TGCAGTGCCCGTCGGACGGCCAACACTGAAGCTTTCTTT
J gene: TRBJ2-7; D gene: TRBD2; clone size: .; V gene: TRBV4-1; CDR3 protein: CASSQAVGGKNYEQYF; CDR3 DNA: TGCGCCAGCAGCCAAGCCGTCGGGGGGAAGAACTACGAGCAGTACTTC
J gene: TRBJ1-1; D gene: .; clone size: few; V gene: TRBV5-5; CDR3 protein: CASSSSRVNTEAFF; CDR3 DNA: TGTGCCAGCAGCTCGAGCAGGGTTAACACTGAAGCTTTCTTT
J gene: TRBJ2-7; D gene: TRBD1; clone size: .; V gene: TRBV20-1; CDR3 protein: CSAGGGTGVNEQYF; CDR3 DNA: TGCAGTGCTGGGGGGGGGACAGGGGTTAACGAGCAGTACTTC
J gene: TRBJ2-5; D gene: TRBD1; clone size: many; V gene: TRBV5-1; CDR3 protein: CASNWAGGFGETQYF; CDR3 DNA: TGCGCCAGCAATTGGGCAGGGGGCTTCGGGGAGACCCAGTACTTC
J gene: TRBJ2-2; D gene: .; clone size: .; V gene: TRBV20-1; CDR3 protein: CSARDPAGELFF; CDR3 DNA: TGCAGTGCTAGAGATCCAGCCGGGGAGCTGTTTTTT
J gene: TRBJ2-1; D gene: TRBD2; clone size: .; V gene: TRBV7-3; CDR3 protein: CASSASPGGLNEQFF; CDR3 DNA: TGTGCCAGCAGCGCCTCTCCGGGGGGGCTCAATGAGCAGTTCTTC
J gene: TRBJ2-5; D gene: .; clone size: many; V gene: TRBV12-3/TRBV12-4; CDR3 protein: CASSLAQARGTQYF; CDR3 DNA: .
J gene: TRBJ2-1; D gene: .; clone size: .; V gene: TRBV3-1; CDR3 protein: CASSQRGRVEQFF; CDR3 DNA: TGTGCCAGCAGCCAAAGAGGTCGGGTTGAGCAGTTCTTC
J gene: TRBJ2-7; D gene: TRBD2; clone size: many; V gene: TRBV7-9; CDR3 protein: CASSLAGGTYEQYF; CDR3 DNA: TGTGCCAGCAGCTTGGCGGGAGGAACCTACGAGCAGTACTTC
J gene: TRBJ2-3; D gene: .; clone size: .; V gene: TRBV24-1; CDR3 protein: CATSAGRSTDTQYF; CDR3 DNA: TGTGCCACCAGCGCAGGGAGAAGCACAGATACGCAGTATTTT
J gene: TRBJ1-2; D gene: .; clone size: few; V gene: TRBV3-1; CDR3 protein: CASSHGGIHTF; CDR3 DNA: TGTGCCAGCAGCCATGGAGGGATCCACACCTTC
J gene: TRBJ2-5; D gene: .; clone size: few; V gene: TRBV10-3; CDR3 protein: CAISEAGQETQYF; CDR3 DNA: TGTGCCATCAGTGAGGCTGGGCAAGAGACCCAGTACTTC
J gene: TRBJ2-2; D gene: .; clone size: many; V gene: TRBV20-1; CDR3 protein: CSASLGGMNTGELFF; CDR3 DNA: TGCAGTGCGTCCCTCGGCGGGATGAACACCGGGGAGCTGTTTTTT
J gene: TRBJ2-5; D gene: TRBD1; clone size: many; V gene: TRBV10-3; CDR3 protein: CAISQRQGWEETQYF; CDR3 DNA: TGTGCCATCAGTCAACGACAGGGCTGGGAAGAGACCCAGTACTTC
J gene: TRBJ2-5; D gene: .; clone size: few; V gene: TRBV29-1; CDR3 protein: CSVSEETQYF; CDR3 DNA: TGCAGCGTTAGCGAGGAGACCCAGTACTTC
J gene: TRBJ2-1; D gene: .; clone size: few; V gene: TRBV6-2/TRBV6-3; CDR3 protein: CASSYGTPTYNEQFF; CDR3 DNA: TGTGCCAGCAGTTATGGGACGCCCACATACAATGAGCAGTTCTTC